The clone carrying this T cell receptor beta chain was counted at least ten times. The CDR3 runs to 17 residues. With V trimmed by 5 bases and J by 10 bases, 15 bases remained unmatched. Individual cDNA molecules were tagged with unique molecular identifiers, the study reported. Via MiXCR, TCRdb re-called the 5' RACE reads, giving one row per CDR3 protein. The repertoire holds 40,000 to 45,000 distinct CDR3 sequences, with over 4% as singletons. The source of the sample is a study of early T cells in non-severe SARS-CoV-2 infection. This chain uses TRBV12-3 or TRBV12-4 with TRBJ1-4; 11 bases are shared with TRBD1. The specimen sequenced was whole blood. This receptor was identified in an adult who was a healthcare worker with PCR-confirmed SARS-CoV-2 infection or an uninfected control (not recorded which). The CDR3 sequence is CASSPSPGTGGDGKLFF. The CDR3 region has the DNA TGTGCCAGCAGTCCAAGTCCCGGGACAGGGGGTGACGGAAAACTGTTTTTT.